The entry below gives a single TCR beta chain sequence along with its context. These data are taken from a study of identical twins. TCRdb independently ran MiXCR on the 5' RACE reads; one entry per CDR3 protein. The data hold around 670,000 distinct CDR3 sequences, with 6.1% observed a single time. CDR3 length: 14 amino acids. With 6 bases clipped from V and 4 bases from J, the junction kept 7 bases outside the gene matches. CDR1 is DFQATT and CDR2 is SNEGSKA in the germline V gene (reference sequence). Sequencing used naive T cells sorted from blood. The source of this sequence is a man aged 18 to 30 in good health. V and J are TRBV20-1 and TRBJ2-1, with 9 bases matching TRBD1. The CDR3 region is CSAQTGGRYNEQFF. The CDR3 DNA reads TGCAGTGCCCAGACAGGGGGACGATACAATGAGCAGTTCTTC.